This TCR beta chain is drawn from a study of blood T cell repertoires in COVID-19. From germline, CDR1 is KGHSH and CDR2 LQKENI. The junction had 0 bases not matched to a gene; V was cut back by 2 bases and J by 5 bases. The CDR3 covers 14 residues. Comment on this clone: Other DNA variants within this sample encode the same CDR3.

The method was immunoSEQ multiplex PCR; TCRdb's version includes in-frame clones alone and lacks a portion of them. The table has roughly 290,000 clones, about 90% seen once. The sequenced sample consisted of PBMCs or T cells enriched from blood (not recorded which). J is TRBJ2-1 and V is TRBV18, with TRBD1 identical over 10 bases. The clonotype comes from a woman under 30 with acute COVID-19. CDR3 protein: CASSPGTGDNEQFF. The DNA of the CDR3 is TGTGCCAGCTCACCAGGGACAGGGGACAATGAGCAGTTCTTC. Supplemented by reference TRBV18 and TRBJ2-1, the full variable domain reads NAGVMQNPRHLVRRRGQEARLRCSPMKGHSHVYWYRQLPEEGLKFMVYLQKENIIDESGMPKERFSAEFPKEGPSILRIQQVVRGDSAAYFCASSPGTGDNEQFFGPGTRLTVL.